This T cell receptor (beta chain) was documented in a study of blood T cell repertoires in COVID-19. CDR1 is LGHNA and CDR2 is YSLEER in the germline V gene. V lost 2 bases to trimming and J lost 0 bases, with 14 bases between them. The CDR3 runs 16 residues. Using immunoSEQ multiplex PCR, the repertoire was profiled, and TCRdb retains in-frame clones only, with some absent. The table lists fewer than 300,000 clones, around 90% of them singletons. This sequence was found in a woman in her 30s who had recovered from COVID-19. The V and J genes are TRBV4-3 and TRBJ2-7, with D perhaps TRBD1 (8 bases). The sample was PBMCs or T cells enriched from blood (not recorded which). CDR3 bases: TGCGCCAGCAGCCAACAAGCGGGACAGGCCTCCTACGAGCAGTACTTC. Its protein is CASSQQAGQASYEQYF.